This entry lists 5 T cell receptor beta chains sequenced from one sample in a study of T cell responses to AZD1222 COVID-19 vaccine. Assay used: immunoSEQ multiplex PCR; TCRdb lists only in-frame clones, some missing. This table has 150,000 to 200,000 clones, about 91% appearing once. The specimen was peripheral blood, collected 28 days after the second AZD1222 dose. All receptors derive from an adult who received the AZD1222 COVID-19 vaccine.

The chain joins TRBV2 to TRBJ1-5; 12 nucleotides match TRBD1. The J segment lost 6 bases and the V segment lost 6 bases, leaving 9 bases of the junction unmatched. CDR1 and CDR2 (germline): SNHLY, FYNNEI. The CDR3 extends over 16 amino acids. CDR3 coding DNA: TGTGCCAGCAGGGCCGGGACAGGGGGCTCTGGTCAGCCCCAGCATTTT. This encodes CASRAGTGGSGQPQHF.

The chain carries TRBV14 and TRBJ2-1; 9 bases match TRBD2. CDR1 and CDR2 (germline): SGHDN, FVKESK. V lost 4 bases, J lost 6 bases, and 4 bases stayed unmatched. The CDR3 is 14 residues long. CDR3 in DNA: TGTGCCAGCAGCCTGGCGGGGGGGCTCAATGAGCAGTTCTTC. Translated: CASSLAGGLNEQFF.

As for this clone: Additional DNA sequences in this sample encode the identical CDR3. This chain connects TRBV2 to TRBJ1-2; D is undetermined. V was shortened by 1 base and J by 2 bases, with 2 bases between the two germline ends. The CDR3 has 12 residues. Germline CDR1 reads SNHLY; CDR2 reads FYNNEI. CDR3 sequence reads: CASSEGNYGYTF. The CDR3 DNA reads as TGTGCCAGCAGTGAAGGAAACTATGGCTACACCTTC.

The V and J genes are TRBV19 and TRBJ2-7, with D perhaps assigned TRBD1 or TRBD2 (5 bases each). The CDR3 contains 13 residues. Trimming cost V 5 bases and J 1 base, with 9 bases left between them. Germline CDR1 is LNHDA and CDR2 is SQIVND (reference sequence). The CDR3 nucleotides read TGTGCCAGTAGTTGGGACGGGTCCTACGAGCAGTACTTC. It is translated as CASSWDGSYEQYF.

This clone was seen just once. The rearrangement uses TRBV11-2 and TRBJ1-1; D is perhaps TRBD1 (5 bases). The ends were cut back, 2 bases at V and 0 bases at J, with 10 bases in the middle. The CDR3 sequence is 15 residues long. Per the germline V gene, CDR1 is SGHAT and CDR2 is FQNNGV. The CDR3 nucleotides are TGTGCCAGCAGCTTATTTCCAGGGATGAACACTGAAGCTTTCTTT. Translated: CASSLFPGMNTEAFF.